These T cell receptor beta chains were read from a single sample in a study of shared clonotypes between healthy human individuals. The table came from immunoSEQ multiplex PCR; TCRdb's copy has only in-frame clones and leaves some out. The table shows more than 2,000,000 clones, with around 94% occurring only once. Input material: naive CD4+ T cells sorted from blood. The receptors derive from a man between 18 and 29 years old in good health. The CDR3 runs from the conserved cysteine through the conserved F or W. Each record gives: clone size, V gene, J gene, D gene, CDR3 protein, CDR3 DNA. The D gene is left open where the match is weak. Size is omitted from some rows. Given values are once, few, many or a class for expanded clones.

NA	TRBV5-5	TRBJ1-1	NA	CASSLEGRAIMNTEAFF	TGTGCCAGCAGCTTAGAAGGCAGGGCCATCATGAACACTGAAGCTTTCTTT
NA	TRBV5-1	TRBJ2-7	NA	CASSLDGGLTYEQYF	TGCGCCAGCAGCTTGGATGGGGGACTCACCTACGAGCAGTACTTC
NA	TRBV11-2	TRBJ1-1	NA	CASSSDPWGAEAFF	TGTGCCAGCAGCTCCGATCCTTGGGGGGCTGAAGCTTTCTTT
NA	TRBV5-6	TRBJ2-7	NA	CASSFRDEQYF	TGTGCCAGCAGCTTTAGGGACGAGCAGTACTTC
NA	TRBV7-9	TRBJ2-3	NA	CASSLKGTSTDTQYF	TGTGCCAGCAGCTTAAAGGGGACCTCCACAGATACGCAGTATTTT
NA	TRBV9	TRBJ2-7	TRBD2	CASSPGTSGGFSYEQYF	TGTGCCAGCAGCCCCGGGACTAGCGGGGGGTTCTCCTACGAGCAGTACTTC
NA	TRBV5-1	TRBJ1-1	TRBD1	CASSGTVANTEAFF	TGCGCCAGCAGCGGGACAGTGGCGAACACTGAAGCTTTCTTT
NA	TRBV5-6	TRBJ1-6	TRBD1	CASSPESKGQGEIPLHF	TGTGCCAGCAGCCCGGAATCGAAGGGACAGGGAGAGATTCCCCTCCACTTT
NA	TRBV2	TRBJ2-1	TRBD1	CASSGGQDLRGEQFF	TGTGCCAGCAGCGGCGGACAGGACCTCCGGGGTGAGCAGTTCTTC
NA	TRBV9	TRBJ2-2	NA	CASSPRPAGQNTGELFF	TGTGCCAGCAGCCCCCGCCCTGCAGGGCAGAACACCGGGGAGCTGTTTTTT
NA	TRBV28	TRBJ2-7	NA	CASRPHGTSYEQYF	TGTGCCAGCAGACCCCACGGGACATCTTACGAGCAGTACTTC
once	TRBV7-2	TRBJ2-5	NA	CASSGTRETQYF	TGTGCCAGTTCCGGGACACGCGAGACCCAGTACTTC
NA	TRBV15	TRBJ2-2	TRBD1	CATSRDRQGTNTGELFF	TGTGCCACCAGCAGAGACAGACAGGGGACGAACACCGGGGAGCTGTTTTTT
NA	TRBV5-1	TRBJ2-1	TRBD1	CASSGQGSYNEQFF	TGCGCCAGCTCCGGACAGGGCTCCTACAATGAGCAGTTCTTC
NA	TRBV30	TRBJ2-1	NA	CAWRGARNEQFF	TGTGCCTGGAGGGGGGCGCGGAATGAGCAGTTCTTC
NA	TRBV5-1	TRBJ2-2	NA	CASSLAAQGNGELFF	TGCGCCAGCAGCTTGGCCGCACAGGGAAACGGGGAGCTGTTTTTT
NA	TRBV19	TRBJ2-3	TRBD1	CASSFRGPVDTQYF	TGTGCCAGTAGTTTCAGGGGGCCGGTAGATACGCAGTATTTT
NA	TRBV10-2	TRBJ2-5	NA	CASSESTGWLKTQYF	TGCGCCAGCAGTGAGTCTACAGGGTGGCTGAAGACCCAGTACTTC
few	TRBV19	TRBJ1-5	NA	CASTFGRFFSQPQHF	TGTGCCAGTACCTTCGGCAGGTTCTTCTCACAGCCCCAGCATTTT
NA	TRBV5-6	TRBJ2-1	NA	CASSYSWYNEQFF	TGTGCCAGCAGCTACAGTTGGTACAATGAGCAGTTCTTC
NA	TRBV12-5	TRBJ1-2	TRBD1	CASAFGQGGYGYTF	TGTGCTAGTGCCTTCGGCCAGGGGGGCTATGGCTACACCTTC
NA	TRBV5-4	TRBJ2-6	TRBD1	CASRRDRENSGANVLTF	TGTGCCAGCAGGAGGGACAGGGAGAACTCTGGGGCCAACGTCCTGACTTTC
NA	TRBV5-8	TRBJ2-7	NA	CASSQNLGVQGISSYEQYF	TGTGCCAGCAGTCAGAATCTGGGGGTCCAGGGAATAAGCTCCTACGAGCAGTACTTC
NA	TRBV11-1	TRBJ2-7	NA	CASSLDREQYF	TGTGCCAGCAGCTTAGACAGAGAGCAGTACTTC
NA	TRBV25-1	TRBJ1-5	TRBD1	CASSLTGAYQPQHF	TGTGCCAGCAGCCTGACAGGGGCATATCAGCCCCAGCATTTT
NA	TRBV4-2	TRBJ1-2	NA	CASGQDRAADGYTF	TGTGCCAGCGGCCAAGATAGGGCGGCAGATGGCTACACCTTC
NA	TRBV5-4	TRBJ1-1	TRBD1	CASSFGQGGRNTEAFF	TGTGCCAGCAGCTTCGGACAGGGAGGGAGGAACACTGAAGCTTTCTTT
once	TRBV4-1	TRBJ2-6	NA	CASSQDGTESLSGANVLTF	TGCGCCAGCAGCCAAGATGGGACGGAAAGTCTCTCTGGGGCCAACGTCCTGACTTTC
once	TRBV7-2	TRBJ2-5	NA	CASSLVYSQETQYF	TGTGCCAGCAGCTTAGTTTACTCCCAAGAGACCCAGTACTTC
NA	TRBV6-1	TRBJ2-3	NA	CASSATGDTQYF	TGTGCCAGCAGTGCAACAGGGGATACGCAGTATTTT
NA	TRBV19	TRBJ2-7	TRBD1	CASSMTGGVYEQYF	TGTGCCAGTAGTATGACAGGGGGGGTCTACGAGCAGTACTTC
NA	TRBV6-9	TRBJ1-2	TRBD1	CASSRAAGQHYGYTF	TGTGCCAGCAGTAGAGCCGCGGGACAGCACTATGGCTACACCTTC
NA	TRBV11-3	TRBJ1-1	NA	CASSLKVNTEAFF	TGTGCCAGCAGCTTAAAGGTGAACACTGAAGCTTTCTTT
NA	TRBV7-2	TRBJ2-7	TRBD1	CASSLADRGLEQYF	TGTGCCAGCAGCTTAGCCGACAGGGGGCTTGAGCAGTACTTC
NA	TRBV6-5	TRBJ2-7	NA	CASRAAGRYEQYF	TGTGCCAGCAGGGCCGCCGGGCGTTACGAGCAGTACTTC
NA	TRBV7-2	TRBJ2-7	NA	CASSLANSLTGRSTYEQYF	TGTGCCAGCAGCTTAGCGAATTCGCTAACTGGGAGATCGACCTACGAGCAGTACTTC
NA	TRBV4-3	TRBJ2-7	NA	CASSQDFGPSPYEQYF	TGCGCCAGCAGCCAAGATTTCGGGCCCTCACCCTACGAGCAGTACTTC
NA	TRBV19	TRBJ2-2	TRBD2	CASSQLAGVSGELFF	TGTGCCAGTAGCCAGCTAGCGGGAGTCTCCGGGGAGCTGTTTTTT
once	TRBV19	TRBJ1-3	NA	CASSIGGRSSGNTIYF	TGTGCCAGTAGTATAGGGGGACGGAGCTCTGGAAACACCATATATTTT
once	TRBV19	TRBJ1-1	NA	CASSFGPGANTEAFF	TGTGCCAGTAGTTTCGGTCCAGGAGCAAACACTGAAGCTTTCTTT